This TCR beta chain was identified during a study of identical twins. The CDR3 covers 18 residues. Germline CDR1 KGHSH, CDR2 LQKENI. V was pared by 8 bases and J by 4 bases, with 20 bases of the junction left unmatched. TCRdb re-derived calls from the 5' RACE reads in MiXCR, one entry per CDR3 protein. Among about 550,000 distinct CDR3 sequences listed, 20% to 25% were seen once. The same sample was also studied in work on yellow fever vaccine responses in identical twins.

The chain employs TRBV18 and TRBJ1-5; 7 positions agree with TRBD1. Sequenced sample: CD4+ T cells sorted from blood. The clonotype comes from a woman aged 18-35 years in good health. CDR3 protein: CASTFMPSAGGMNQPQHF. The CDR3 DNA follows: TGTGCCAGCACTTTCATGCCGTCGGCAGGGGGTATGAATCAGCCCCAGCATTTT.